A selection of T cell receptor beta chains follows, all from one sample in a study of neurological immune-mediated disorders. TCRdb processed the 5' RACE reads anew with MiXCR; each CDR3 protein has one entry. The table shows about 32,000 distinct CDR3 sequences, with approximately 4.2% occurring only once. Sequenced input: PBMCs. The receptors here all came from a man aged 25 to 45 with multiple sclerosis. Both conserved end residues are part of each CDR3. The D gene is left open where the match is weak. Clone sizes are given selectively: once, few, many, or a class where the clone is expanded.

clone_size j_call v_call d_call cdr3_aa cdr3_nt
many TRBJ2-5 TRBV20-1 - CSAISGRETQYF TGCAGTGCTATATCGGGTAGAGAGACCCAGTACTTC
many TRBJ1-1 TRBV12-3/TRBV12-4 - CASSRGQSEAFF TGTGCCAGCAGTAGAGGACAGAGTGAAGCTTTCTTT
few TRBJ1-1 TRBV12-3/TRBV12-4 - CASNPQGTLAEAFF TGTGCCAGCAACCCACAGGGAACCCTAGCTGAAGCTTTCTTT
many TRBJ1-6 TRBV4-3 TRBD1 CASSQFRDRDSPLHF TGCGCCAGCAGCCAGTTCCGGGACAGGGATTCACCCCTCCACTTT
many TRBJ1-1 TRBV5-1 - CASSLRVGDTEAFF TGCGCCAGCAGCCTCCGGGTGGGTGACACTGAAGCTTTCTTT
many TRBJ2-7 TRBV20-1 TRBD2 CSASPPGGHFEHEQYF TGCAGTGCTAGTCCACCGGGGGGGCACTTTGAACACGAGCAGTACTTC
few TRBJ1-2 TRBV18 TRBD1 CASSLTGQGSGYTF TGTGCCAGCTCACTAACCGGACAGGGGAGTGGCTACACCTTC
many TRBJ2-2 TRBV20-1 - CSASFLTGRVGHTGELFF TGCAGTGCTTCTTTTTTGACAGGTCGGGTGGGTCACACCGGGGAGCTGTTTTTT
many TRBJ1-2 TRBV7-2 - CASSLKNSANGYTF TGTGCCAGCAGCTTAAAAAACAGTGCAAATGGCTACACCTTC
many TRBJ2-7 TRBV3-1 - CASSPPSGEQYF TGTGCCAGCAGCCCACCCTCGGGGGAGCAGTACTTC
- TRBJ1-2 TRBV7-2 TRBD1 CASSLATGGRYGYTF TGTGCCAGCAGCTTAGCGACAGGGGGCCGCTATGGCTACACCTTC
many TRBJ2-2 TRBV6-1 - CASRKGAGMGNTGELFF TGTGCCAGCAGGAAAGGTGCAGGAATGGGGAACACCGGGGAGCTGTTTTTT
many TRBJ2-3 TRBV7-9 - CANGPQSSTDTQYF TGTGCCAACGGTCCACAGTCAAGCACAGATACGCAGTATTTT
many TRBJ1-2 TRBV24-1 - CATSDTLVGYTF TGTGCCACCAGTGACACCCTGGTAGGCTACACCTTC
many TRBJ2-6 TRBV12-3/TRBV12-4 TRBD1 CASRRLGTAGANVLTF TGTGCCAGCAGGCGCCTCGGGACAGCTGGGGCCAACGTCCTGACTTTC
few TRBJ2-2 TRBV12-3/TRBV12-4 TRBD1 CASSFTGGEHTGELFF TGTGCCAGCAGTTTTACAGGGGGCGAGCACACCGGGGAGCTGTTTTTT
many TRBJ1-1 TRBV20-1 - CSARENTGNTEAFF TGCAGTGCTAGAGAAAATACAGGGAACACTGAAGCTTTCTTT
- TRBJ2-2 TRBV7-3 - CASSLRMNTGELFF TGTGCCAGCAGCTTAAGGATGAACACCGGGGAGCTGTTTTTT
many TRBJ1-1 TRBV6-5 TRBD1 CASSYTPGQGTEAFF TGTGCCAGCAGCTACACCCCTGGACAGGGCACTGAAGCTTTCTTT
many TRBJ2-1 TRBV24-1 - CATSDRYNEQFF TGTGCCACCAGTGACCGCTACAATGAGCAGTTCTTC
many TRBJ2-7 TRBV4-1 - CASSQAKGYEQYF TGCGCCAGCAGCCAAGCTAAGGGGTACGAGCAGTACTTC
- TRBJ2-3 TRBV5-5 - CASSFEGSGDTQYF TGTGCCAGCAGCTTTGAGGGAAGTGGGGATACGCAGTATTTT
many TRBJ2-7 TRBV6-5 - CASSYSWQVYEQYF TGTGCCAGCAGTTACTCTTGGCAGGTCTACGAGCAGTACTTC
many TRBJ2-6 TRBV5-8 - CAILPLEDPGANVLTF TGTGCCATCCTCCCCCTCGAGGATCCCGGGGCCAACGTCCTGACTTTC
few TRBJ2-2 TRBV7-6 TRBD2 CASSLAFWEGNTGELFF TGTGCCAGCAGCTTAGCGTTTTGGGAGGGAAACACCGGGGAGCTGTTTTTT
medium-sized TRBJ1-1 TRBV20-1 - CSAGRGTEAFF TGCAGTGCCGGGAGGGGTACTGAAGCTTTCTTT
many TRBJ1-4 TRBV20-1 - CSARDSGASEKLFF TGCAGTGCTAGAGATTCCGGGGCGAGTGAAAAACTGTTTTTT
many TRBJ1-1 TRBV20-1 - CSASGQGLRGNTEAFF TGCAGTGCTAGTGGGCAGGGGCTGAGGGGGAACACTGAAGCTTTCTTT